The 23 T cell receptor beta chains in this list originate from one sample, sequenced in a study of T cell repertoires in cytomegalovirus infection. TCRdb re-called the reads with MiXCR, one entry per CDR3 protein. The sample yields 200,000 to 300,000 distinct CDR3 sequences, roughly 15% seen once. The specimen was PBMCs. All receptors come from a human donor in good health (CMV status not recorded). Some clones in this sample may be carry-over from other donors' samples.

V and J are TRBV20-1 and TRBJ1-1; no clear D. CDR1 and CDR2 from the germline V gene are DFQATT and SNEGSKA (reference sequence). Trimming left V 6 bases short and J 8 bases short, with 16 bases between. The CDR3 contains 12 residues. CDR3 nucleotides: TGCAGTGCCCTCATATCCCTAAAGGAAGCTTTCTTT. This sequence encodes CSALISLKEAFF.

This rearrangement joins TRBV6-6 to TRBJ2-4, with D perhaps matching TRBD2 (6 bases). The CDR3 is made up of 17 amino acids. Germline CDR1 reads MNHNY; CDR2 reads SVGAGI (reference sequence). Trimming took 5 bases from V and 2 from J, leaving 19 bases between them. The CDR3 nucleotides read TGTGCCAGCAGTCTGACCCGGGACTCACCCCCCAAAAACATTCAGTACTTC. Protein: CASSLTRDSPPKNIQYF.

This clonotype was found many times. The chain is built from TRBV7-2 and TRBJ2-7; tentatively, D is TRBD1 (6 bases). The CDR3 length is 14 residues. The germline V gene encodes CDR1 SGHTA and CDR2 FQGNSA. V was trimmed by 0 bases and J by 7 bases, leaving 13 bases between them. CDR3 protein: CASSLALGAREQYF. DNA for the CDR3: TGTGCCAGCAGCTTAGCCCTGGGGGCGCGGGAGCAGTACTTC.

This clonotype was detected many times. The rearrangement joins TRBV6-2 or TRBV6-3 to TRBJ2-3, with D unclear. CDR3 length: 14 amino acids. CDR1 and CDR2 (germline): MNHEY, SVGEGT. V gave up 6 bases and J gave up 3 bases, with 13 bases separating them. The CDR3, as DNA: TGTGCCAGCAGAAGAATAGCTGGGACAGATACGCAGTATTTT. Translated, it gives CASRRIAGTDTQYF.

This sequence joins TRBV20-1 and TRBJ1-4; 7 nucleotides align to TRBD1. J lost 4 bases, V lost 3 bases, and 2 bases had no gene match. This CDR3 is built from 13 residues. CDR1 is DFQATT and CDR2 is SNEGSKA in the germline V gene (reference sequence). The CDR3 DNA follows: TGCAGTGCTAGTCGGGACAGTAATGAAAAACTGTTTTTT. Translating gives CSASRDSNEKLFF.

Points on this clonotype: Relative to the germline gene, one junction end is altered; a read error may explain this. The CDR3 DNA reads TGTGCCAGCGGCCCAGGGCCCTACACCGAAGCTTTCTTT. This gives the protein CASGPGPYTEAFF. The chain joins TRBV7-2 to TRBJ1-1; D perhaps matches TRBD1 (5 bases). Germline V lookup: CDR1 SGHTA, CDR2 FQGNSA. This CDR3 spans 13 amino acids.

In this sample, this clonotype turned up many times. This chain joins TRBV7-2 and TRBJ2-5, with TRBD1 matching over 7 bases. V lost 2 bases to trimming and J lost 7 bases; unmatched junction nucleotides: 4. The germline V gene has CDR1 SGHTA and CDR2 FQGNSA. The CDR3 consists of 13 residues. The CDR3 here is CASSLQGDVTQYF. In nucleotides, the CDR3 is TGTGCCAGCAGCTTACAGGGGGATGTGACCCAGTACTTC.

This rearrangement joins TRBV5-1 to TRBJ1-1, with 7 positions matching TRBD1. Looked up from germline, CDR1 is SGHRS and CDR2 is YFSETQ. V was pared by 6 bases and J by 5 bases, with 10 bases of the junction left unmatched. This CDR3 has 14 amino acids. The CDR3 reads CASIQRPGGTEAFF. The CDR3 DNA sequence: TGCGCCAGCATCCAGAGGCCAGGGGGGACTGAAGCTTTCTTT.

This sequence joins TRBV12-3 or TRBV12-4 and TRBJ1-5; D unresolved. Between the trimmed V and J ends, which lost 2 bases and 3 bases, there was a span of 8 bases. The CDR3 is 14 amino acids. CDR3 protein: CASSLLGNNQPQHF. CDR3 in DNA: TGTGCCAGCAGTTTATTAGGCAACAATCAGCCCCAGCATTTT.

This clonotype has a handful of counts. J is TRBJ1-1 and V is TRBV7-9; tentatively, D is TRBD1 (6 bases). The V gene lost 5 bases and the J gene lost 2 bases, with 12 bases spanning the gap. This CDR3 comprises 14 residues. Germline V CDR1 and CDR2: SEHNR, FQNEAQ (reference sequence). The DNA for the CDR3 is TGTGCCAGCAGCCCCCAACAGGGTAACACTGAAGCTTTCTTT. Translating it yields CASSPQQGNTEAFF.

The chain recombines TRBV15 with TRBJ2-5; 7 bases agree with TRBD1. Germline V gene data show CDR1 as LNHNV and CDR2 as YYDKDF (reference sequence). V was pared by 0 bases and J by 3 bases, with 7 bases of the junction left unmatched. This CDR3 has 16 residues. CDR3 in DNA: TGTGCCACCAGCAGAGACAGTTCGGGACAGAAAGAGACCCAGTACTTC. It specifies CATSRDSSGQKETQYF.

As to this clonotype: The junction and the germline gene differ at one end; a read error may be behind it. CDR3 loop: CSAPRRTEREQLF. As DNA, the CDR3 is TGCAGTGCTCCACGACGGACTGAGAGGGAGCAGTTATTC. This chain connects TRBV20-1 to TRBJ2-1; possibly TRBD2 for D (5 bases). Germline CDR1 DFQATT, CDR2 SNEGSKA (reference sequence). CDR3 size: 13 residues.

This chain joins TRBV29-1 and TRBJ2-7; D possibly corresponds to TRBD2 (6 bases). The CDR3 contains 15 residues. The V gene lost 0 bases and the J gene lost 2 bases, with 14 bases spanning the gap. The germline gives CDR1 SQVTM, CDR2 ANQGSEA. The CDR3 reads CSVEDPSGTPYEQYF. CDR3 bases: TGCAGCGTTGAAGACCCCTCAGGGACTCCCTACGAGCAGTACTTC.

This clonotype was counted many times. J is TRBJ2-5 and V is TRBV7-9, with D hard to call. CDR3 length equals 14 residues. The ends were cut back, 5 bases at V and 2 bases at J, with 12 bases in the middle. CDR1 is SEHNR, CDR2 FQNEAQ, per germline (reference sequence). This CDR3 is CASSPRTGQETQYF. The DNA of the CDR3 is TGTGCCAGCAGCCCCCGGACGGGTCAAGAGACCCAGTACTTC.

This clonotype was observed a few times. The chain uses TRBV5-5 and TRBJ2-3; possible D gene TRBD2, 6 bases. V was shortened by 1 base and J by 2 bases, with 11 bases between the two germline ends. Looked up from germline, CDR1 is SGHKS and CDR2 is YYEKEE (reference sequence). This CDR3 has 15 amino acids. The CDR3 coding sequence is TGTGCCAGCAGCTTGCGACGGGAGATCACAGATACGCAGTATTTT. It codes for CASSLRREITDTQYF.

V is TRBV4-2 and J is TRBJ2-7; D may be TRBD2 (6 bases). This CDR3 is built from 14 residues. Trimming removed 4 bases at V and 2 bases at J, with 12 bases between. Germline CDR1 and CDR2: LGHNA and YNFKEQ. Here the CDR3 DNA reads TGTGCCAGCAGCCCTCCGGGGGAGACCTACGAGCAGTACTTC. Amino acid sequence: CASSPPGETYEQYF.

This clonotype was found many times. This chain uses TRBV7-2 with TRBJ2-3; either TRBD1 or TRBD2 may fit D (6 bases each). The CDR3 is 15 amino acids. Germline values: CDR1 SGHTA, CDR2 FQGNSA. The ends were cut back, 1 base at V and 4 bases at J, with 12 bases in the middle. The CDR3 bases are TGTGCCAGCAGCTTAGTCGGGGGCATTTCAGATACGCAGTATTTT. This sequence encodes CASSLVGGISDTQYF.

This clonotype was detected a few times. The J gene is TRBJ2-5, the V gene TRBV5-1; 12 positions agree with TRBD2. CDR1 and CDR2 (germline): SGHRS, YFSETQ. The CDR3 is 15 amino acids. The V segment lost 4 bases and the J segment 5 bases; nucleotides outside the gene matches: 6. The CDR3 nucleotides read TGCGCCAGCAGCAGAGGACTAGCGGGATCTGAGACCCAGTACTTC. The encoded protein is CASSRGLAGSETQYF.

This chain joins TRBV5-5 and TRBJ2-2; 7 bases map to TRBD1. Germline V gene data show CDR1 as SGHKS and CDR2 as YYEKEE (reference sequence). The CDR3 is made up of 18 amino acids. The V and J ends lost 4 bases and 0 bases, in that order; junction bases with no gene match: 12. CDR3 DNA sequence: TGTGCCAGCAGCCCGAAATCTGGACAGGCGGCGAACACCGGGGAGCTGTTTTTT. This encodes CASSPKSGQAANTGELFF.

This clonotype came up many times. This chain links TRBV4-1 with TRBJ1-5, with TRBD1 as a possible D gene (5 bases). V was clipped by 1 base and J by 1 base, with 8 bases between them. The CDR3 runs 15 residues. The germline gives CDR1 MGHRA, CDR2 YSYEKL. The CDR3, as DNA: TGCGCCAGCAGCCAAGTGGGACTCAGCAATCAGCCCCAGCATTTT. Translated, it gives CASSQVGLSNQPQHF.

The chain recombines TRBV7-9 with TRBJ2-5; perhaps TRBD2 as D (6 bases). V was trimmed by 6 bases and J by 4 bases, leaving 12 bases between them. The CDR3 length is 13 residues. CDR1 and CDR2 from the germline V gene are SEHNR and FQNEAQ (reference sequence). CDR3: CASRTEGGETQYF. The CDR3 nucleotides read TGTGCCAGCAGGACAGAGGGAGGAGAGACCCAGTACTTC.

This clonotype was detected ten times or more. V is TRBV7-2 and J is TRBJ2-7; TRBD1 is a possible D gene (7 bases). This CDR3 contains 14 residues. Germline V gene data show CDR1 as SGHTA and CDR2 as FQGNSA. Trimming took 5 bases from V and 1 from J, leaving 12 bases between them. CDR3 sequence: CASSPTGRSYEQYF. The CDR3 nucleotides are TGTGCCAGCAGCCCGACAGGGAGGTCCTACGAGCAGTACTTC.

This clonotype has a count of ten or more. The rearrangement uses TRBV6-2 or TRBV6-3 and TRBJ2-7; 9 bases map to TRBD2. V was pared by 6 bases and J by 2 bases, with 17 bases of the junction left unmatched. CDR3 size: 18 residues. Germline CDR1 and CDR2: MNHEY and SVGEGT. The CDR3 loop is CASSESLTGAGGAYEQYF. The DNA for the CDR3 is TGTGCCAGCAGCGAGTCCCTAACAGGAGCGGGAGGTGCCTACGAGCAGTACTTC.